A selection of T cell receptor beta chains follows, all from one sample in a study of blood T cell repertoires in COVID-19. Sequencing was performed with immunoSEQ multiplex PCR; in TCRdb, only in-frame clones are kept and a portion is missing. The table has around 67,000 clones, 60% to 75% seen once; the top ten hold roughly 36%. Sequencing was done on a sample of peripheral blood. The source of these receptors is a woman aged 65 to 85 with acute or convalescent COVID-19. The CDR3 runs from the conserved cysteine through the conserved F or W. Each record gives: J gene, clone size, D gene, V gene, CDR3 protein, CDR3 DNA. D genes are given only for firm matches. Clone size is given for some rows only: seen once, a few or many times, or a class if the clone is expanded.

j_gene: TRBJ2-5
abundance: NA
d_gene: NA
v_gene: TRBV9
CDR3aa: CASSGPQGETQYF
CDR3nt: TGTGCCAGCAGCGGACCCCAGGGGGAGACCCAGTACTTC

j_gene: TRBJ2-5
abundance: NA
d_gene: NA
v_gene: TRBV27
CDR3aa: CATSRFSAQETQYF
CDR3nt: TGTGCCACCTCCCGGTTTAGCGCACAAGAGACCCAGTACTTC

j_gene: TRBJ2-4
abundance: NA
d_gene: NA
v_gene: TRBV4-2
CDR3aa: CASSQGSTTGLAKNIQYF
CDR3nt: TGTGCCAGCAGCCAAGGATCGACGACAGGCCTAGCCAAAAACATTCAGTACTTC

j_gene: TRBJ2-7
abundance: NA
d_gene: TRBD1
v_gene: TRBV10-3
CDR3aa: CAIPGRDRSYEQYF
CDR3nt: TGTGCCATCCCCGGTCGGGACAGGTCCTACGAGCAGTACTTC

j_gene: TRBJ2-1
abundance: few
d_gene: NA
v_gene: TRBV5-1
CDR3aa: CASSGRGGVEDEQFF
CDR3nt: TGCGCCAGCAGCGGCCGAGGAGGGGTCGAGGATGAGCAGTTCTTC

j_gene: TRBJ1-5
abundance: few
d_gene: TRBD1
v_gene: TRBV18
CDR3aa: CASSPGTGANQPQHF
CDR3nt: TGTGCCAGCTCCCCTGGGACAGGGGCCAATCAGCCCCAGCATTTT

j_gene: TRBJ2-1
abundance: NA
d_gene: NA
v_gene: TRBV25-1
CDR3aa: CASSDDRSSYNEQFF
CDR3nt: TGTGCCAGCAGTGACGACAGGAGCTCCTACAATGAGCAGTTCTTC

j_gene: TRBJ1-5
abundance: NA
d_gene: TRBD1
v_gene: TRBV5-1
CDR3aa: CASSAGDSSNQPQHF
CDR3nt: TGCGCCAGCAGCGCAGGGGACAGTAGCAATCAGCCCCAGCATTTT

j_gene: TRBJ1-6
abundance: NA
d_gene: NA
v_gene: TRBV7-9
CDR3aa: CASAVALNSPLHF
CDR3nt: TGTGCCAGCGCGGTTGCCCTGAATTCACCCCTCCACTTT

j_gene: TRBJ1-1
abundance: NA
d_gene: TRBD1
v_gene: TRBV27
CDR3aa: CASSFRRTGGTEAFF
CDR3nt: TGTGCCAGCAGTTTTCGGAGGACAGGGGGAACTGAAGCTTTCTTT

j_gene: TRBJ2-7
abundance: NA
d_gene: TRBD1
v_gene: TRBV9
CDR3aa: CASSPGQGLTGYEQYF
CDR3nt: TGTGCCAGCAGCCCCGGACAGGGTTTGACAGGCTACGAGCAGTACTTC

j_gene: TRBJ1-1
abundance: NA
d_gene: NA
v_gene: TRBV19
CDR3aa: CASSPLGRVMNTEAFF
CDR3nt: TGTGCCAGTAGTCCCCTAGGCAGGGTGATGAACACTGAAGCTTTCTTT

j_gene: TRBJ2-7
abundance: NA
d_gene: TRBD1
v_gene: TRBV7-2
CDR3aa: CASRPPGQGGQQYF
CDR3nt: TGTGCCAGCAGGCCACCGGGACAGGGGGGTCAGCAGTACTTC

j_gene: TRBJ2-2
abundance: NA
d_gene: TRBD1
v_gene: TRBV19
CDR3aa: CASSSSGTGLTGELFF
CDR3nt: TGTGCCAGTAGTTCCTCGGGGACAGGGTTAACCGGGGAGCTGTTTTTT

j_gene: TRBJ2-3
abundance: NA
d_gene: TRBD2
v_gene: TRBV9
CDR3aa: CASSDSGGTDTQYF
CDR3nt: TGTGCCAGCAGCGATAGCGGGGGGACAGATACGCAGTATTTT

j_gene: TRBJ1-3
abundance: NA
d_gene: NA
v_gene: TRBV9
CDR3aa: CASSVGVFGNTIYF
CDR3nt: TGTGCCAGCAGCGTAGGAGTCTTTGGAAACACCATATATTTT

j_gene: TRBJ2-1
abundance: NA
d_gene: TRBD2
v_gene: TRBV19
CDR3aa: CASSIDSVGGRANEQFF
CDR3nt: TGTGCCAGTAGTATAGATAGTGTGGGAGGGAGAGCCAATGAGCAGTTCTTC

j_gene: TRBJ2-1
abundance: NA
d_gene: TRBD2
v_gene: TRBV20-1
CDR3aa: CSASGLAGDIPYNEQFF
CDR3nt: TGCAGTGCTAGTGGGCTAGCGGGAGATATACCCTACAATGAGCAGTTCTTC

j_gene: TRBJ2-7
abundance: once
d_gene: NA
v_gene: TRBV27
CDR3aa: CASERTYEQYF
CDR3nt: TGTGCCAGCGAGAGGACCTACGAGCAGTACTTC

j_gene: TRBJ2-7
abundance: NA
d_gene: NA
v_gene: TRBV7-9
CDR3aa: CASSLQGPPYEQYF
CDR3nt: TGTGCCAGCAGCCTACAGGGACCCCCCTACGAGCAGTACTTC

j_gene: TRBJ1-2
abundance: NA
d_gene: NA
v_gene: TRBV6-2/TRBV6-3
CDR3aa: CASSHGQPNYGYTF
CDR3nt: TGTGCCAGCAGTCACGGACAGCCTAACTATGGCTACACCTTC

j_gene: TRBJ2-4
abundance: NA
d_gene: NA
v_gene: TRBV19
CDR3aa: CASSIHGEIAKNIQYF
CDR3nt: TGTGCCAGTAGTATCCACGGGGAGATAGCCAAAAACATTCAGTACTTC

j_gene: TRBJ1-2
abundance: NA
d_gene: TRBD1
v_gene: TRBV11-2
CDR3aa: CASSLGTGYGYTF
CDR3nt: TGTGCCAGCAGCTTGGGGACAGGGTATGGCTACACCTTC

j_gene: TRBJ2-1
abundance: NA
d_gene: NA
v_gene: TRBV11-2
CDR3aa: CASSLDTGTEEFF
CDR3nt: TGTGCCAGCAGCTTAGATACGGGAACCGAGGAGTTCTTC

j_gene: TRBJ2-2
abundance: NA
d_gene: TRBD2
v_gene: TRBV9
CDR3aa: CASSPAGLATGELFF
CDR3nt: TGTGCCAGCAGCCCAGCGGGACTAGCAACCGGGGAGCTGTTTTTT

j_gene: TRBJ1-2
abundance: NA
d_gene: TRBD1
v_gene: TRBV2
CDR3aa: CASSGGTGSGYTF
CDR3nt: TGTGCCAGCAGTGGGGGGACAGGGAGTGGCTACACCTTC

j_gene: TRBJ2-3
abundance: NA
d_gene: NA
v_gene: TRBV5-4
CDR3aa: CASSEQTFSSTDTQYF
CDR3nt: TGTGCCAGCAGCGAACAGACCTTCTCTAGCACAGATACGCAGTATTTT

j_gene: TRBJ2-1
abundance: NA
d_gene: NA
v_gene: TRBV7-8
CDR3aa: CASSSRAGRPGDEQFF
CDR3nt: TGTGCCAGCAGCTCCCGGGCGGGACGACCTGGTGATGAGCAGTTCTTC

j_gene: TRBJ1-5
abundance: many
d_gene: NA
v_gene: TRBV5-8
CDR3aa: CASSGETGRSQPQHF
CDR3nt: TGTGCCAGCAGCGGGGAGACAGGACGAAGTCAGCCCCAGCATTTT

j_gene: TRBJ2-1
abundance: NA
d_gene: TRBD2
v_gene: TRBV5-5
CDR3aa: CASSGTSGLYNEQFF
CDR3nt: TGTGCCAGCAGCGGGACTAGCGGGCTTTACAATGAGCAGTTCTTC

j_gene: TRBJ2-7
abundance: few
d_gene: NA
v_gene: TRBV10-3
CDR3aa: CAIRSGSSYEQYF
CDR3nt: TGTGCCATCCGTAGCGGCAGCTCCTACGAGCAGTACTTC

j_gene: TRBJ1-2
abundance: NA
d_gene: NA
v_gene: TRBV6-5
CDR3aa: CATWGWSSNYGYTF
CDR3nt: TGTGCCACCTGGGGCTGGAGCTCTAACTATGGCTACACCTTC

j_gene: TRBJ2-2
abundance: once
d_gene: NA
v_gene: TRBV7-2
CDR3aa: CASSSAGYTGELFF
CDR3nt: TGTGCCAGCAGCTCCGCGGGATACACCGGGGAGCTGTTTTTT

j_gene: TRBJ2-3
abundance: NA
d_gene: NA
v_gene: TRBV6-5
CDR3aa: CASSLLTSTDTQYF
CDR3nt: TGTGCCAGCAGCTTACTCACTAGCACAGATACGCAGTATTTT

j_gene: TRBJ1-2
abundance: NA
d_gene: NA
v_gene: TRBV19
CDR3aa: CASSIGMGQGYTF
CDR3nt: TGTGCCAGTAGTATTGGGATGGGGCAGGGCTACACCTTC